Below, 9 T cell receptor beta chains from the same sample are listed, as sequenced in a study of CD8 T cells in ankylosing spondylitis (dated by TCRdb to 2016 to 2017). The library came from 5' RACE. Sequencer: Illumina HiSeq 2500. TCRdb trimmed the raw reads at Q25, called clones with MiXCR and kept productive beta chains. Merged by CDR3 protein, the rows form single entries marked with the most common genes and DNA. Present in this sample are about 360,000 distinct CDR3 sequences, about 14% of which were seen just once. About 1% of the sample lies in the top ten. Material: blood, either unsorted or a sorted T cell fraction (not recorded which). The receptors derive from a male donor with ankylosing spondylitis or in good health (not recorded which).

In its sample, this clonotype was seen a few times. CDR3: CASSWGQGVKQPQHF. CDR3 in DNA: TGTGCCAGCAGTTGGGGACAGGGGGTCAAACAGCCCCAGCATTTT. V is TRBV2 and J is TRBJ1-5; 11 bases match TRBD1. The CDR3 covers 15 residues. Germline V gene sequence: CDR1 SNHLY, CDR2 FYNNEI. With 5 bases clipped from V and 7 bases from J, the junction kept 7 bases outside the gene matches.

This clonotype appeared a few times. This chain uses TRBV5-1 with TRBJ2-1; 16 bases align to TRBD2. CDR1 and CDR2 from the germline V gene are SGHRS and YFSETQ. The CDR3 has 18 residues. Trimming cost V 3 bases and J 2 bases; bases outside gene matches: 5. In DNA, the CDR3 is TGCGCCAGCAGCTCCGGGACTAGCGGGAGGGCCGCCTACAATGAGCAGTTCTTC. Amino acids: CASSSGTSGRAAYNEQFF.

This clonotype was found a few times. V usage is TRBV12-3 or TRBV12-4 and J usage is TRBJ2-1, with no clear D. V was pared by 7 bases and J by 6 bases, with 10 bases between. This CDR3 comprises 12 residues. The CDR3 bases are TGTGCCAGCAACATGTGGGCCAATGAGCAGTTCTTC. It translates to CASNMWANEQFF.

The gene calls are TRBV4-2 and TRBJ1-5, with D perhaps matching TRBD1 (5 bases). The CDR3 consists of 14 residues. With 1 base removed from V and 4 bases from J, the gap between germline ends came to 8 bases. Germline CDR1 is LGHNA and CDR2 is YNFKEQ. The chain's CDR3 is CASSQVGGNQPQHF. The CDR3 DNA is TGTGCCAGCAGCCAAGTGGGGGGAAATCAGCCCCAGCATTTT.

The CDR3 loop is CASSLALTSGTQETQYF. CDR3 bases: TGCGCCAGCAGCTTGGCCTTGACTAGCGGAACCCAAGAGACCCAGTACTTC. The rearrangement joins TRBV5-1 to TRBJ2-5; TRBD2 matches at 9 bases. From germline, CDR1 is SGHRS and CDR2 YFSETQ. J gave up 1 base and V 0 bases, and 7 bases lay outside the gene matches. The CDR3 runs 17 residues.

The gene calls are TRBV11-2 and TRBJ2-4; 8 nucleotides agree with TRBD1. Looked up from germline, CDR1 is SGHAT and CDR2 is FQNNGV. The CDR3 totals 13 residues. V lost 8 bases, J lost 6 bases, and 6 bases stayed unmatched. CDR3 in DNA: TGTGCCAGCCCACCGGACAGGGTAAACATTCAGTACTTC. Encoded protein: CASPPDRVNIQYF.

This clonotype was seen a handful of times. The chain combines TRBV6-1 with TRBJ2-6; D remains unclear. This CDR3 has 18 amino acids. Germline assignment: CDR1 MNHNS and CDR2 SASEGT. V lost 2 bases and J 0 bases, leaving 14 bases between the germline ends. The DNA of the CDR3 is TGTGCCAGCAGTGAATTACTAAGTTACGGCTCTGGGGCCAACGTCCTGACTTTC. The encoded protein is CASSELLSYGSGANVLTF.

This clonotype showed up many times. The V gene is TRBV7-9, the J gene TRBJ2-5, with 10 bases fitting TRBD2. Germline-derived CDR1 and CDR2 are SEHNR and FQNEAQ (reference sequence). The CDR3 runs to 16 residues. V shed 0 bases and J 1 base; nucleotides not matched to a gene: 2. CDR3 region: CASSLASGRLQETQYF. DNA for the CDR3: TGTGCCAGCAGCTTAGCTAGCGGGAGGCTCCAAGAGACCCAGTACTTC.

This clonotype is medium-sized in the sample. This chain connects TRBV2 to TRBJ2-3; possibly TRBD1 or TRBD2 for D (5 bases each). V lost 5 bases to trimming and J lost 2 bases, with 11 bases between them. The CDR3 sequence is 14 residues long. Per the germline V gene, CDR1 is SNHLY and CDR2 is FYNNEI. CDR3 sequence: CASSRDGHTDTQYF. The CDR3 DNA reads TGTGCCAGCAGTCGGGACGGCCACACAGATACGCAGTATTTT.